This T cell receptor (beta chain) came from a study of shared clonotypes between healthy human individuals. Study-level background: Three plates were used per donor for CD4 naive, three for CD4 memory, two for CD8 naive and one for CD8 memory.

This CDR3 has 11 residues. CDR1 and CDR2 from the germline V gene are SNHLY and FYNNEI. Deletions cut 6 bases from V and 2 bases from J, with 2 bases between. This clone was seen only once. Just one base apart from a much larger clone, this may be a read error. Other DNA sequences in the sample encode the same CDR3. Sequenced by immunoSEQ multiplex PCR; TCRdb stores in-frame clones only, minus some. The repertoire holds approximately 340,000 clones, 73% seen once, with over 9.5% in the top ten. The sequence was obtained from a man aged 25-45 years in good health. The sample consisted of memory CD4+ T cells sorted from blood. Subset reported: CD45RA-negative fraction. The chain joins TRBV2 to TRBJ2-1; D is unresolved. In nucleotides, the CDR3 is TGTGCCAGCAGCCCCTACAATGAGCAGTTCTTC. Translation: CASSPYNEQFF.